These 30 T cell receptor beta chains share one sample of origin, sequenced in a study of cytomegalovirus exposure and HLA in healthy donors. PCR amplification relied on 60 Vbeta primers (plus 13 Jbeta primers). The table came from immunoSEQ multiplex PCR; TCRdb's copy has only in-frame clones and leaves some out. Found here are roughly 170,000 clones, about 83% of them singletons; the top ten hold roughly 5.2%. Specimen: PBMCs. Receptors were obtained from a girl aged 5-17 years in good health and CMV-seropositive.

The chain joins TRBV4-1 to TRBJ1-1; TRBD1 aligns across 7 bases. The CDR3 has 14 residues. Trimming cost V 2 bases and J 3 bases; bases outside gene matches: 3. Germline values: CDR1 MGHRA, CDR2 YSYEKL. CDR3 amino acids: CASSQTGDYTEAFF. The CDR3 DNA follows: TGCGCCAGCAGCCAAACAGGGGATTACACTGAAGCTTTCTTT.

This sequence joins TRBV5-1 and TRBJ2-3; 9 nucleotides align to TRBD2. The V gene's germline CDR1 is SGHRS and CDR2 YFSETQ. V lost 4 bases, J lost 0 bases, and 12 bases stayed unmatched. This CDR3 region has 18 residues. The CDR3 sequence is CASSPPGVAGASTDTQYF. The CDR3 nucleotides are TGCGCCAGCAGCCCCCCCGGGGTAGCGGGGGCTAGCACAGATACGCAGTATTTT.

The chain has TRBV19 and TRBJ2-1; D remains unclear. The CDR3 runs 15 residues. V lost 7 bases, J lost 0 bases, and 13 bases lay in between. Germline V gene sequence: CDR1 LNHDA, CDR2 SQIVND (reference sequence). DNA for the CDR3: TGTGCCAGTACTACTAAAGCTAGCTCCTACAATGAGCAGTTCTTC. This translates into CASTTKASSYNEQFF. Full variable domain (rest looked up from reference TRBV19 and TRBJ2-1): DGGITQSPKYLFRKEGQNVTLSCEQNLNHDAMYWYRQDPGQGLRLIYYSQIVNDFQKGDIAEGYSVSREKKESFPLTVTSAQKNPTAFYLCASTTKASSYNEQFFGPGTRLTVL.

J is TRBJ2-5 and V is TRBV5-4; TRBD1 agrees at 8 bases. The germline V gene encodes CDR1 SGHNT and CDR2 YYREEE (reference sequence). The V segment lost 4 bases and the J segment 4 bases; nucleotides outside the gene matches: 12. This CDR3 comprises 16 residues. This chain's CDR3 is CASSPSGRGQGETQYF. The CDR3 DNA is TGTGCCAGCAGCCCCTCCGGCAGGGGGCAAGGAGAGACCCAGTACTTC.

This clone was picked up one time. The chain combines TRBV19 with TRBJ1-5, with D maybe TRBD1 (5 bases). Germline CDR1 and CDR2: LNHDA and SQIVND (reference sequence). CDR3 size: 15 residues. The germline V and J ends were trimmed by 5 bases and 5 bases, with 16 bases remaining between them. The CDR3 here is CASSFGGLWDQPQHF. DNA for the CDR3: TGTGCCAGTAGTTTCGGGGGTCTTTGGGATCAGCCCCAGCATTTT.

The chain has TRBV9 and TRBJ2-3; 16 bases are a match to TRBD2. Trimming at V came to 4 bases and at J to 3 bases, leaving 8 bases not matched to a gene. Looked up from germline, CDR1 is SGDLS and CDR2 is YYNGEE. CDR3 size: 18 residues. The CDR3 region is CASSLGLAGGPRTDTQYF. As DNA, the CDR3 is TGTGCCAGCAGCTTGGGACTAGCGGGGGGGCCAAGGACAGATACGCAGTATTTT.

J is TRBJ1-5 and V is TRBV6-1; D is uncertain. There are 17 residues in the CDR3. The V end was cut by 1 base, the J end by 2 bases, with 15 bases between. CDR1 MNHNS and CDR2 SASEGT come from the germline V gene. The CDR3 sequence is CASSEGLEVSGNQPQHF. CDR3 nucleotide sequence: TGTGCCAGCAGTGAAGGTCTTGAGGTATCTGGCAATCAGCCCCAGCATTTT.

This chain joins TRBV7-8 and TRBJ2-1; TRBD1 aligns across 7 bases. The V gene's germline CDR1 is SGHVS and CDR2 FQNEAQ. The CDR3 spans 13 residues. V shed 11 bases, J shed 4 bases, and the junction held 8 bases outside the gene matches. The CDR3 bases are TGTGCCGTAGGGGGCAGGGGATACAATGAGCAGTTCTTC. Its translation: CAVGGRGYNEQFF.

V is TRBV6-1 and J is TRBJ2-7; D perhaps matches TRBD2 (6 bases). The V and J ends lost 6 bases and 3 bases respectively, with 15 bases between them. This CDR3 has 14 residues. Germline V gene data show CDR1 as MNHNS and CDR2 as SASEGT. Here the CDR3 reads CASSMGLLGYEQYF. As DNA, the CDR3 is TGTGCCAGCAGCATGGGACTGTTGGGCTACGAGCAGTACTTC.

The chain has TRBV4-2 and TRBJ2-5, with 8 bases identical to TRBD2. This CDR3 has 16 residues. V gave up 0 bases and J gave up 6 bases; unmatched junction bases: 9. CDR1 and CDR2 from the germline V gene are LGHNA and YNFKEQ. CDR3 coding DNA: TGTGCCAGCAGCCAAGATCTCGGGGGGGCTCCGAAGACCCAGTACTTC. This translates into CASSQDLGGAPKTQYF.

The V gene is TRBV12-5, the J gene TRBJ1-5; D is unresolved. Trimming left V 3 bases short and J 9 bases short, with 24 bases between. Germline V gene lookup returns CDR1 LGHNT and CDR2 FRNRAP. This CDR3 region has 17 residues. The CDR3 region is CASGFSSTPTTGWPQHF. Here the CDR3 DNA reads TGTGCTAGTGGTTTCTCGTCAACTCCGACAACTGGGTGGCCCCAGCATTTT.

The chain couples TRBV9 to TRBJ1-2, with D maybe TRBD1 (5 bases). V lost 4 bases to trimming and J lost 0 bases, with 10 bases between them. CDR3 length equals 14 residues. CDR1 is SGDLS and CDR2 is YYNGEE in the germline V gene. The DNA of the CDR3 is TGTGCCAGCAGCCCCACAGGTACTAACTATGGCTACACCTTC. It yields the protein CASSPTGTNYGYTF.

The chain couples TRBV6-4 to TRBJ2-1; 7 bases line up with TRBD1. The CDR3 totals 15 residues. Trimming cost V 5 bases and J 7 bases; bases outside gene matches: 11. From germline, CDR1 is MRHNA and CDR2 SNTAGT. CDR3 sequence (DNA): TGTGCCAGCAGTCACACAGGGGATATGGGGAATGAGCAGTTCTTC. This encodes CASSHTGDMGNEQFF.

The rearrangement links TRBV2 to TRBJ2-1; 16 positions match TRBD2. Germline CDR1 SNHLY, CDR2 FYNNEI. This CDR3 is 16 amino acids long. Trimming took 6 bases from V and 7 from J; bases not matched to a gene: 6. The CDR3 loop is CASRGTSGGAENEQFF. The CDR3 nucleotides read TGTGCCAGCAGAGGGACTAGCGGGGGGGCGGAAAATGAGCAGTTCTTC.

The chain carries TRBV7-6 and TRBJ2-3, with 14 nucleotides matching TRBD2. With 2 bases clipped from V and 1 base from J, the junction kept 2 bases outside the gene matches. This CDR3 spans 17 amino acids. Per the germline V gene, CDR1 is SGHVS and CDR2 is FNYEAQ. The CDR3: CASSLMGLAGGTDTQYF. CDR3 nucleotides: TGTGCCAGCAGCTTAATGGGACTAGCGGGGGGCACAGATACGCAGTATTTT.

The genes are TRBV7-9 and TRBJ2-1, with D uncertain. The CDR3 is made up of 15 amino acids. Germline CDR1 and CDR2: SEHNR and FQNEAQ (reference sequence). V lost 5 bases and J 0 bases, leaving 11 bases between the germline ends. The CDR3 loop reads CASSAELSSYNEQFF. The CDR3 region has the DNA TGTGCCAGCAGCGCCGAACTGAGCTCCTACAATGAGCAGTTCTTC.

The V call is TRBV6-5, the J call TRBJ2-1; TRBD2 matches at 8 bases. The germline gives CDR1 MNHEY, CDR2 SVGAGI. This CDR3 is 14 amino acids long. The V gene end was trimmed by 7 bases and the J gene end by 10 bases; junction bases not matched to a gene: 12. The CDR3 nucleotides read TGTGCCAGCAAAAACCCGGGGGGGTCGGGGGAGCAGTTCTTC. Protein product: CASKNPGGSGEQFF.

The V gene is TRBV5-6, the J gene TRBJ1-2; TRBD1 aligns across 9 bases. The germline V gene has CDR1 SGHDT and CDR2 YYEEEE. After removal of 4 bases from V and 4 bases from J, the junction contained 8 bases not matched to a gene. The CDR3 runs 15 residues. The chain's CDR3 is CASSNTGGRGYGYTF. CDR3 DNA: TGTGCCAGCAGCAATACAGGGGGCAGGGGCTATGGCTACACCTTC. Drawing the rest from reference TRBV5-6 and TRBJ1-2, the complete variable domain is DAGVTQSPTHLIKTRGQQVTLRCSPKSGHDTVSWYQQALGQGPQFIFQYYEEEERQRGNFPDRFSGHQFPNYSSELNVNALLLGDSALYLCASSNTGGRGYGYTFGSGTRLTVV.

This chain links TRBV2 with TRBJ2-2, with 7 nucleotides matching TRBD2. The germline gives CDR1 SNHLY, CDR2 FYNNEI. The CDR3 runs to 15 residues. The trim removed 6 bases at V and 4 bases at J, leaving 8 bases unmatched. The CDR3 DNA reads as TGTGCCAGCAGCCAAGAAGCGGGGAGCACCGGGGAGCTGTTTTTT. Protein: CASSQEAGSTGELFF.

The chain joins TRBV7-6 to TRBJ2-2; D is possibly TRBD1 (6 bases). The V gene lost 5 bases and the J gene lost 6 bases, with 19 bases spanning the gap. Germline V lookup: CDR1 SGHVS, CDR2 FNYEAQ. This CDR3 is built from 16 residues. The CDR3 region is CASSANIMDSSGELFF. The CDR3, as DNA: TGTGCCAGCAGCGCGAATATAATGGACAGCTCCGGGGAGCTGTTTTTT.

CDR3 residues: CSGGRAYEQYF. The CDR3 DNA follows: TGCAGTGGAGGCAGAGCCTACGAGCAGTACTTC. The J gene is TRBJ2-7, the V gene TRBV20-1; no firm D call. CDR1 is DFQATT and CDR2 is SNEGSKA in the germline V gene (reference sequence). V lost 7 bases and J 2 bases, leaving 9 bases between the germline ends. The CDR3 length is 11 residues.

The chain carries TRBV19 and TRBJ1-1; no definite D call. The CDR3 is made up of 15 amino acids. Germline lookup yields CDR1 LNHDA and CDR2 SQIVND (reference sequence). V was trimmed by 3 bases and J by 0 bases, leaving 11 bases between them. In nucleotides, the CDR3 is TGTGCCAGTAGTATTGGTACTAACATGAACACTGAAGCTTTCTTT. Translated, it gives CASSIGTNMNTEAFF. Filled out from reference TRBV19 and TRBJ1-1, the complete variable domain reads DGGITQSPKYLFRKEGQNVTLSCEQNLNHDAMYWYRQDPGQGLRLIYYSQIVNDFQKGDIAEGYSVSREKKESFPLTVTSAQKNPTAFYLCASSIGTNMNTEAFFGQGTRLTVV.

J is TRBJ1-2 and V is TRBV6-5; weak D call: TRBD1 (5 bases). This CDR3 spans 14 amino acids. Trimming pared 4 bases from V and 6 bases from J, leaving 15 bases between. Germline lookup yields CDR1 MNHEY and CDR2 SVGAGI. CDR3 loop: CASSSFGVGDGYTF. CDR3 DNA sequence: TGTGCCAGCAGTTCTTTCGGAGTAGGGGATGGCTACACCTTC.

This chain joins TRBV25-1 and TRBJ1-6, with D tentatively TRBD1 (6 bases). The CDR3 totals 17 residues. Trimming cost V 1 base and J 5 bases, with 15 bases left between them. The germline CDR1 and CDR2 sequences are MGHDK and SYGVNS. The CDR3 nucleotides are TGTGCCAGCAGTGAATCTCTGGGCAGGGGAAATAATTCACCCCTCCACTTT. Protein: CASSESLGRGNNSPLHF.

The chain links TRBV12-5 to TRBJ1-1, with D unclear. With 0 bases removed from V and 2 bases from J, the gap between germline ends came to 28 bases. CDR3 length equals 21 residues. Germline CDR1 reads LGHNT; CDR2 reads FRNRAP. The CDR3 sequence is CASGLVLTTSLTIPLNTEAFF. The CDR3 DNA sequence: TGTGCTAGTGGTTTGGTACTAACCACCAGTTTAACGATACCACTCAACACTGAAGCTTTCTTT.

This clone was picked up a small number of times. The chain combines TRBV19 with TRBJ1-2; TRBD1 aligns across 9 bases. This CDR3 is built from 14 residues. With 4 bases clipped from V and 2 bases from J, the junction kept 2 bases outside the gene matches. Germline CDR1 reads LNHDA; CDR2 reads SQIVND (reference sequence). CDR3 amino acids: CASSTGTGNYGYTF. The CDR3, as DNA: TGTGCCAGTAGTACCGGGACAGGGAACTATGGCTACACCTTC.

This clone was observed once. The chain recombines TRBV30 with TRBJ1-6; tentatively, D is TRBD1 (5 bases). The ends were cut back, 0 bases at V and 10 bases at J, with 10 bases in the middle. Germline loops: CDR1 GTSNPN, CDR2 SVGIG (reference sequence). The length of the CDR3 is 13 residues. CDR3 sequence reads: CAWSVRGGSPLHF. Written as DNA, the CDR3 is TGTGCCTGGAGTGTACGGGGGGGATCACCCCTCCACTTT.

This clone was counted only a few times. The chain is built from TRBV29-1 and TRBJ1-3; D unclear. There are 13 residues in the CDR3. CDR1 is SQVTM and CDR2 is ANQGSEA in the germline V gene. Between the trimmed V and J ends, which lost 2 bases and 0 bases, there was a span of 5 bases. This CDR3 reads CSVEQNSGNTIYF. DNA of the CDR3: TGCAGCGTTGAACAGAACTCTGGAAACACCATATATTTT.

As for this clone: The junction does not match germline at one end; this may be a read error. CDR3: CASSFRQGRETQYF. The CDR3 DNA reads TGTGCTAGCAGCTTTCGACAGGGACGAGAGACCCAGTACTTC. V gene TRBV7-7 combines with J gene TRBJ2-5; TRBD1 matches at 7 bases. The germline CDR1 and CDR2 sequences are SSHAT and FNYEAQ (reference sequence). The CDR3 runs to 14 residues.

The V and J genes are TRBV7-3 and TRBJ2-7; TRBD1 agrees at 11 bases. This CDR3 comprises 15 residues. Germline-derived CDR1 and CDR2 are SGHTA and FQGTGA. The trim removed 5 bases at V and 5 bases at J, leaving 8 bases unmatched. DNA for the CDR3: TGTGCCAGCAGCCCCCGGGACAGGGGGGTGAACGAGCAGTACTTC. Translation gives CASSPRDRGVNEQYF.